This entry is about one TCR beta chain. The source of the sample is a study of blood T cell repertoires in COVID-19. Profiled with immunoSEQ multiplex PCR; TCRdb holds only in-frame clones, not every one. The table includes 100,000 or so clones, around 90% detected once. Germline V gene data show CDR1 as KGHSH and CDR2 as LQKENI. The CDR3 runs to 13 residues. Trimming removed 6 bases at V and 4 bases at J, with 13 bases between. The chain combines TRBV18 with TRBJ2-7, with a tentative D call TRBD2 (5 bases). The clonotype originates from a woman in her 50s with COVID-19, enrolled during active disease. Sequenced sample: peripheral blood. The CDR3 DNA reads as TGTGCCAGCTCCCTCGCACGCGGGTACGAGCAGTACTTC. Amino acid sequence: CASSLARGYEQYF.